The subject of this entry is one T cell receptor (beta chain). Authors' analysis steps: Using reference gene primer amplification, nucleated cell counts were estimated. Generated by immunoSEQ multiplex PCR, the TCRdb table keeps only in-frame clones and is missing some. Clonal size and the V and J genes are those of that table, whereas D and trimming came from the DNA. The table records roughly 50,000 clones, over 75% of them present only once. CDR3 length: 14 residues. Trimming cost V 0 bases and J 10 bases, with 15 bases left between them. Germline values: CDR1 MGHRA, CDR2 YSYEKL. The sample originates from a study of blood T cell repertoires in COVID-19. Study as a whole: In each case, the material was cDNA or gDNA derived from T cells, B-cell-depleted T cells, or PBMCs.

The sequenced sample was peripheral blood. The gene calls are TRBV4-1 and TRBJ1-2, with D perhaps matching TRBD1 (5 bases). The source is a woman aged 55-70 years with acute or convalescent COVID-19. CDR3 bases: TGCGCCAGCAGCCAAGAATGGTCGGGGGGTTACTACACCTTC. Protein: CASSQEWSGGYYTF.